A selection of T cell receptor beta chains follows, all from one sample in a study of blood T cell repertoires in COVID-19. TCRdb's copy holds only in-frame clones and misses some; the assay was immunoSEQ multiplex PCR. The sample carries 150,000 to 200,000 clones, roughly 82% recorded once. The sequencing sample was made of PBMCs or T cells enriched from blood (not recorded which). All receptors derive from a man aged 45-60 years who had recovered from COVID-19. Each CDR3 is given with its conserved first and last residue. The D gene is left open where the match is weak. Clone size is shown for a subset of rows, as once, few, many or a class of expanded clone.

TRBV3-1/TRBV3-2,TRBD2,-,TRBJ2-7,TGTGCCAGCAGCCAAGAAGCGGGGGGGCTAAGTTGGGAGCAGTACTTC,CASSQEAGGLSWEQYF
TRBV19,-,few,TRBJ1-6,TGTGCCAGTCGTCAGGGGATTCGGGCGTCCTATAATTCACCCCTCCACTTT,CASRQGIRASYNSPLHF
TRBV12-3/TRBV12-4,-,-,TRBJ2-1,TGTGCCAGCACCGGACAAGGCTACAATGAGCAGTTCTTC,CASTGQGYNEQFF
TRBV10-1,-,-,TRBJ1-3,TGCGCCAGCAGCAGGACAGCTTCTGGAAACACCATATATTTT,CASSRTASGNTIYF
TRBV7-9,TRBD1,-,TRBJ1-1,TGTGCCAGCAGTACACAGGGGGAGGGCACTGAAGCTTTCTTT,CASSTQGEGTEAFF
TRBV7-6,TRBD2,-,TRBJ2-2,TGTGCCAGCAGCTTAGTGCGGGGGGGCCGAGTCGGGGAGCTGTTTTTT,CASSLVRGGRVGELFF
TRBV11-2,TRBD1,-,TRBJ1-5,TGTGCCAGCAGCTTAGCAGGGACAGGGAGGCAGCCCCAGCATTTT,CASSLAGTGRQPQHF
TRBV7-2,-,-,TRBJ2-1,TGTGCCAGCAGCTTACAGGGATACAATGAGCAGTTCTTC,CASSLQGYNEQFF
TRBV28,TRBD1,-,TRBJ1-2,TGTGCCACCCTAGGACAGGCTGTCTATGGCTACACCTTC,CATLGQAVYGYTF
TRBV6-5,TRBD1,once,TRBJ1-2,TGTGCCAGCAGTTACAGGGGACAGATCCATGGCTACACCTTC,CASSYRGQIHGYTF
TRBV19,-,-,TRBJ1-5,TGTGCCAGTAGTTCAGGGGTTGTAAGCAATCAGCCCCAGCATTTT,CASSSGVVSNQPQHF
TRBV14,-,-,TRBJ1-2,TGTGCCAGCAGCCAACAGGACTACTATGGCTACACCTTC,CASSQQDYYGYTF
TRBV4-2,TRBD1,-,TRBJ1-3,TGTGCCAGCAGCCAAGAAGGGACAGGGCGTGTAAACACCATATATTTT,CASSQEGTGRVNTIYF
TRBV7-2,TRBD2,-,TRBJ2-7,TGTGCCAGCAGCTTAGCTAGCGGGGAAACATACGAGCAGTACTTC,CASSLASGETYEQYF
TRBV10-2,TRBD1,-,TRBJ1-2,TGCGCCAGCAGCCCAGGGGGCGAAAACTATGGCTACACCTTC,CASSPGGENYGYTF
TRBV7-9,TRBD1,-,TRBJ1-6,TGTGCCAGCAGCCCGTCGGGACAGGGTAACCTCGTCCACTTT,CASSPSGQGNLVHF
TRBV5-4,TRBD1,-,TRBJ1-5,TGTGCCAGCAGCTTGGACGGACAGGGTGTTCAGCCCCAGCATTTT,CASSLDGQGVQPQHF
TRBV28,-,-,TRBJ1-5,TGTGCCAGCAGTTTGAAGATGGGAGGGAATCAGCCCCAGCATTTT,CASSLKMGGNQPQHF
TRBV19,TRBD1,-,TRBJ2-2,TGTGCCAGTAGCCGGGACAGCATCACCGGGGAGCTGTTTTTT,CASSRDSITGELFF
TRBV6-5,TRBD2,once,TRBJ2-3,TGTGCCGGAAGGAGCGGGGGGGCCACAGATACGCAGTATTTT,CAGRSGGATDTQYF
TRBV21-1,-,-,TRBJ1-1,TGTGCCAGCAGCCGCCCATCCCCGGGACAGGGGAACACTGAAGCTTTCTTT,CASSRPSPGQGNTEAFF
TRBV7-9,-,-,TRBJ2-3,TGTGCCAGCAGCGAGCTAGCCATAAGCACAGATACGCAGTATTTT,CASSELAISTDTQYF
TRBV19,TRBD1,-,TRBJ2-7,TGTGCCAGTAGTATAGGAACAGGGGATGTTCCCTACGAGCAGTACTTC,CASSIGTGDVPYEQYF
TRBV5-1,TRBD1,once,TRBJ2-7,TGCGCCAGCAGTCGGGACAGGGGTTACGAGCAGTACTTC,CASSRDRGYEQYF
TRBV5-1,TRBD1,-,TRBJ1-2,TGCGCCAGCAGCTCTGGGACAGGGGAAAATTGGGGCTACACCTTC,CASSSGTGENWGYTF
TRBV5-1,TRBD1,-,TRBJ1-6,TGCGCCAGCAGCCCCCTCGACAGGGGCAATTCACCCCTCCACTTT,CASSPLDRGNSPLHF
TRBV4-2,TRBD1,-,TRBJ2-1,TGTGCCAGCAGCCGATCGGACAGGGACAATGAGCAGTTCTTC,CASSRSDRDNEQFF
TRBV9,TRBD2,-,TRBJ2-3,TGTGCCAGCAGCGTCACTAGCGGGGCCACAGATACGCAGTATTTT,CASSVTSGATDTQYF
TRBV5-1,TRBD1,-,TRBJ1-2,TGCGCCAGCAGCGCCCGGATTAGACAGGGATACTATGGCTACACCTTC,CASSARIRQGYYGYTF
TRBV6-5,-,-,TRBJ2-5,TGTGCCACCCGAAGGGGGGGGACCCAAGAGACCCAGTACTTC,CATRRGGTQETQYF
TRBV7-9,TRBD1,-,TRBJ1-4,TGTGCCAGCAGCCGGACAGGGGGAAGTGAAAAACTGTTTTTT,CASSRTGGSEKLFF
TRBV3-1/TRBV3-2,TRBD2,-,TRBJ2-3,TGTGCCAGCAGCCCGATGACTAGCCAGTCAGATACGCAGTATTTT,CASSPMTSQSDTQYF
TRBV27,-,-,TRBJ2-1,TGTGCCAGCAGTTTAAAACCCGGACTTCTATACAATGAGCAGTTCTTC,CASSLKPGLLYNEQFF
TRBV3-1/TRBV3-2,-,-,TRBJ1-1,TGTGCCAGCAGGGGAGGAGGGAGGTCTGAAGCTTTCTTT,CASRGGGRSEAFF
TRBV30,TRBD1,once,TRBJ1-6,TGTGCCTGGAGTATAACGACAGGGGGAAATTCACCCCTCCACTTT,CAWSITTGGNSPLHF
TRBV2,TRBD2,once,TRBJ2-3,TGTGCCATCACTCGGGATAGCGGGGGGTATGATTCCACAGATACGCAGTATTTT,CAITRDSGGYDSTDTQYF
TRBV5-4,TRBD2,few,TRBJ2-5,TGTGCCAGCAGCTTGGAGGGACTAGCGGGGGTAGAGACCCAGTACTTC,CASSLEGLAGVETQYF
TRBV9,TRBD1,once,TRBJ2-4,TGTGCCAGCAGCGGTAGAGGGGACAGTCTGTCCCGTGAGATAGCCAAAAACATTCAGTACTTC,CASSGRGDSLSREIAKNIQYF
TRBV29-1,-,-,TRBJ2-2,TGCAGCGTTGTAGTCCCAGGGTTCAGCGGGGAGCTGTTTTTT,CSVVVPGFSGELFF
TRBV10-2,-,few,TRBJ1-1,TGCGCCAGCAGTGTGAACACCTTGAACACTGAAGCTTTCTTT,CASSVNTLNTEAFF
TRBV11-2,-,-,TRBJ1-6,TGTGCCAGCAGCTTTAACAGGTTTTATAATTCACCCCTCTACTTT,CASSFNRFYNSPLYF
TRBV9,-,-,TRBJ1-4,TGTGCCAGCAGCGTAGGGAGGGTGGGGCCGGATGAAAAACTGTTTTTT,CASSVGRVGPDEKLFF
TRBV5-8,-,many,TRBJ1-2,TGTGCCAGCGAACTCCCGGGACACCTCTATGGCTACACCTTC,CASELPGHLYGYTF
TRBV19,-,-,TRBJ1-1,TGTGCCAGCCAGCCCCGGGAACTAAGGGCCACTGAAGCTTTCTTT,CASQPRELRATEAFF
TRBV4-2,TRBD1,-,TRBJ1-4,TGTGCCAGCAGCGTGGGACAGGGTAATGAAAAACTGTTTTTT,CASSVGQGNEKLFF
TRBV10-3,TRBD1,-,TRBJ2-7,TGTGCCATCAGTGATCGACAGGGTAGGGCGCAGTACTTC,CAISDRQGRAQYF
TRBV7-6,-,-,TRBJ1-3,TGTGCCAGCAGCTTAAGTAGTGTCTCTGGAAACACCATATATTTT,CASSLSSVSGNTIYF
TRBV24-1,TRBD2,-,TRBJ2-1,TGTGCCACCAGTGATGGTGGCGGGGGGGCCCACTACAATGAGCAGTTCTTC,CATSDGGGGAHYNEQFF
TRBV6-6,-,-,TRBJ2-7,TGTGCCAGCAGTTACGGGCAGGGAGGCTCCTTAGGCGAGCAGTACTTC,CASSYGQGGSLGEQYF
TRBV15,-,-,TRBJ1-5,TGTGCCACCAGGCCGGACACTAGCAATCAGCCCCAGCATTTT,CATRPDTSNQPQHF
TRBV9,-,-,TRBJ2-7,TGTGCCAGCAGCGAAGGAAATACAGCACTGGGACACTCCTACGAGCAGTACTTC,CASSEGNTALGHSYEQYF
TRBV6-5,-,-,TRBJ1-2,TGTGCCAGCACCCAATTGGGGGGGGATGGCTACACCTTC,CASTQLGGDGYTF
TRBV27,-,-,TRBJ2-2,TGTGCCAGCAGAACCGGGACACTGACCGGGGAGCTGTTTTTT,CASRTGTLTGELFF